This TCR beta chain was sequenced for a study of T-cell memory formation after mild COVID-19. Study context: TCR clusters mostly belonged to single donors.

This clonotype was seen once. The antigen remains unidentified. This CDR3 is 15 amino acids long. Trimming took 6 bases from V and 7 from J; bases not matched to a gene: 12. Germline V gives CDR1 SGHTA, CDR2 FQGNSA. Broader study findings: The study detected some responding clones in pre-infection memory, suggesting cross-reactive memory joined. Day 15 to 85 contracting clones showed balanced CD4/CD8; day 15 to 37 expanders favored CD4+.

TCRdb independently ran MiXCR on the 5' RACE reads; one entry per CDR3 protein. The repertoire consists of 550,000 to 700,000 distinct CDR3 sequences, with around 15% occurring once and the leading ten covering about 7.4%. Sequences were obtained from PBMCs or a T cell subset sorted from them (not recorded which). The chain uses TRBV7-2 and TRBJ2-1; 7 bases map to TRBD1. The TCR comes from an adult woman who had mild COVID-19 (a few samples of this study predate the infection). Cell type and time point are not known. In DNA form, the CDR3 reads TGTGCCAGCAGTCGAAGCGGACAGGAAAGAAATGAGCAGTTCTTC. It translates to CASSRSGQERNEQFF.